These T cell receptor beta chains were read from a single sample in a study of cytomegalovirus exposure and HLA in healthy donors. The data were produced by immunoSEQ multiplex PCR, yet TCRdb's version contains in-frame clones alone and is incomplete. The sample includes under 300,000 clones, around 81% of them seen just once. The sequenced sample was PBMCs. These receptors were obtained from a woman in her fifties or sixties in good health and CMV-seropositive. Both conserved end residues are part of each CDR3. The D gene is left open where the match is weak. Clone size is not always given. Where it is, it says once, few, many or a class for expanded clones.

clone size: .
CDR3 length: 15
D gene: TRBD2
J gene: TRBJ2-1
V gene: TRBV18
CDR3 DNA: TGTGCCAGCTCTAGAGCGGGAGGGGTTTACAATGAGCAGTTCTTC
CDR3 protein: CASSRAGGVYNEQFF

clone size: .
CDR3 length: 15
D gene: .
J gene: TRBJ2-3
V gene: TRBV7-9
CDR3 DNA: TGTGCCAGCAGCTTAGCTCGAGCGATCACAGATACGCAGTATTTT
CDR3 protein: CASSLARAITDTQYF

clone size: .
CDR3 length: 17
D gene: TRBD2
J gene: TRBJ2-3
V gene: TRBV18
CDR3 DNA: TGTGCCAGCTCACCACCGGGCCATAGCGGGGGGACAGATACGCAGTATTTT
CDR3 protein: CASSPPGHSGGTDTQYF

clone size: .
CDR3 length: 12
D gene: .
J gene: TRBJ1-2
V gene: TRBV2
CDR3 DNA: TGTGCCAGCAGTGAAGGAGGGTACGGCTACACCTTC
CDR3 protein: CASSEGGYGYTF

clone size: .
CDR3 length: 16
D gene: TRBD1
J gene: TRBJ2-3
V gene: TRBV5-6
CDR3 DNA: TGTGCCAGCAGTCTGGGGCCCGGGACAGGGACAGATACGCAGTATTTT
CDR3 protein: CASSLGPGTGTDTQYF

clone size: .
CDR3 length: 18
D gene: TRBD2
J gene: TRBJ2-1
V gene: TRBV7-3
CDR3 DNA: TGTGCCAGCAGCTTAAGAGCCCGCGGGACTAGCGGTTTAAATGAGCAGTTCTTC
CDR3 protein: CASSLRARGTSGLNEQFF

clone size: .
CDR3 length: 13
D gene: TRBD1
J gene: TRBJ1-1
V gene: TRBV27
CDR3 DNA: TGTGCCAGCAGACGAACAGGGGGCACTGAAGCTTTCTTT
CDR3 protein: CASRRTGGTEAFF

clone size: .
CDR3 length: 16
D gene: TRBD2
J gene: TRBJ2-1
V gene: TRBV18
CDR3 DNA: TGTGCCAGCTCACGACGGGCGGGAGCGGGGTACAATGAGCAGTTCTTC
CDR3 protein: CASSRRAGAGYNEQFF

clone size: .
CDR3 length: 15
D gene: TRBD2
J gene: TRBJ2-5
V gene: TRBV5-1
CDR3 DNA: TGCGCCAGCAGCCTAGGTAGGGGAGGGCAAGAGACCCAGTACTTC
CDR3 protein: CASSLGRGGQETQYF

clone size: .
CDR3 length: 15
D gene: .
J gene: TRBJ1-4
V gene: TRBV5-1
CDR3 DNA: TGCGCCAGCAGGCGGGGGGTTGCAACTAATGAAAAACTGTTTTTT
CDR3 protein: CASRRGVATNEKLFF

clone size: .
CDR3 length: 14
D gene: TRBD1
J gene: TRBJ2-1
V gene: TRBV28
CDR3 DNA: TGTGCCAGCAGTTACAGGGGGACCTACAATGAGCAGTTCTTC
CDR3 protein: CASSYRGTYNEQFF

clone size: .
CDR3 length: 16
D gene: .
J gene: TRBJ2-5
V gene: TRBV5-1
CDR3 DNA: TGCGCCAGCAGCTATGCCGGCACAGGCCCCCAAGAGACCCAGTACTTC
CDR3 protein: CASSYAGTGPQETQYF

clone size: .
CDR3 length: 17
D gene: .
J gene: TRBJ2-1
V gene: TRBV7-9
CDR3 DNA: TGTGCCAGCAGCTTAGGCCCCGGAGGAGGCTCCTACAATGAGCAGTTCTTC
CDR3 protein: CASSLGPGGGSYNEQFF

clone size: .
CDR3 length: 15
D gene: TRBD2
J gene: TRBJ2-7
V gene: TRBV28
CDR3 DNA: TGTGCCACCATCCTTAGCGGGAGCTTCGCCTATGAGCAGTACTTC
CDR3 protein: CATILSGSFAYEQYF

clone size: .
CDR3 length: 14
D gene: .
J gene: TRBJ2-1
V gene: TRBV9
CDR3 DNA: TGTGCCAGCAGCGCTTCTACCTCCTACAATGAGCAGTTCTTC
CDR3 protein: CASSASTSYNEQFF

clone size: .
CDR3 length: 16
D gene: .
J gene: TRBJ1-5
V gene: TRBV28
CDR3 DNA: TGTGCCAGCAGTGGGCAGCGGGGTTTTGGCAATCAGCCCCAGCATTTT
CDR3 protein: CASSGQRGFGNQPQHF

clone size: few
CDR3 length: 16
D gene: TRBD1
J gene: TRBJ1-3
V gene: TRBV9
CDR3 DNA: TGTGCCAGCAGCCGACAGGGGCGTCTTACTGGAAACACCATATATTTT
CDR3 protein: CASSRQGRLTGNTIYF

clone size: .
CDR3 length: 15
D gene: TRBD1
J gene: TRBJ2-1
V gene: TRBV12-5
CDR3 DNA: TGTGCTAGTGGTTTGTACAGGGGACCGGTCAATGAGCAGTTCTTC
CDR3 protein: CASGLYRGPVNEQFF

clone size: .
CDR3 length: 15
D gene: TRBD1
J gene: TRBJ2-5
V gene: TRBV4-1
CDR3 DNA: TGCGCCAGCAGCCAAGACCGGGACAGACAAGAGACCCAGTACTTC
CDR3 protein: CASSQDRDRQETQYF

clone size: .
CDR3 length: 15
D gene: TRBD2
J gene: TRBJ2-7
V gene: TRBV4-2
CDR3 DNA: TGTGCCAGCAGCCAAGGTAGTAGCGGGGGCTACGAGCAGTACTTC
CDR3 protein: CASSQGSSGGYEQYF

clone size: once
CDR3 length: 14
D gene: .
J gene: TRBJ2-5
V gene: TRBV5-1
CDR3 DNA: TGCGCCAGCAGCCCCCGGAACTCGGGAGAGACCCAGTACTTC
CDR3 protein: CASSPRNSGETQYF

clone size: .
CDR3 length: 17
D gene: TRBD1
J gene: TRBJ2-6
V gene: TRBV19
CDR3 DNA: TGTGCCAGTAGTATAGGGGACAGGGGGTCCGGGGCCAACGTCCTGACTTTC
CDR3 protein: CASSIGDRGSGANVLTF

clone size: .
CDR3 length: 14
D gene: .
J gene: TRBJ2-3
V gene: TRBV29-1
CDR3 DNA: TGCAGCGTTGAGCCGGAGTTGGGCACAGATACGCAGTATTTT
CDR3 protein: CSVEPELGTDTQYF

clone size: .
CDR3 length: 15
D gene: TRBD2
J gene: TRBJ2-5
V gene: TRBV7-9
CDR3 DNA: TGTTCCAGCAGCCTATCGACTAGCGGGAGTGAGACCCAGTACTTC
CDR3 protein: CSSSLSTSGSETQYF

clone size: .
CDR3 length: 11
D gene: .
J gene: TRBJ2-7
V gene: TRBV6-5
CDR3 DNA: TGTGCCAGCATCGACGGGGGCGAGCAGTACTTC
CDR3 protein: CASIDGGEQYF

clone size: .
CDR3 length: 15
D gene: TRBD2
J gene: TRBJ2-7
V gene: TRBV6-5
CDR3 DNA: TGTGCCAGCAGCCGCCCGGGACTAGCGGGCCCCGAGCAGTACTTC
CDR3 protein: CASSRPGLAGPEQYF

clone size: .
CDR3 length: 15
D gene: .
J gene: TRBJ1-4
V gene: TRBV15
CDR3 DNA: TGTGCCACCAGCAGAGTCCGACAGACTAATGAAAAACTGTTTTTT
CDR3 protein: CATSRVRQTNEKLFF

clone size: .
CDR3 length: 11
D gene: .
J gene: TRBJ2-7
V gene: TRBV2
CDR3 DNA: TGTGCCAGCAGCTTTAGTCACGAGCAGTACTTC
CDR3 protein: CASSFSHEQYF

clone size: .
CDR3 length: 14
D gene: .
J gene: TRBJ2-7
V gene: TRBV19
CDR3 DNA: TGTGCCAGTAGTATCTCCAGGGCAGTCTACGAGCAGTACTTC
CDR3 protein: CASSISRAVYEQYF

clone size: .
CDR3 length: 14
D gene: TRBD1
J gene: TRBJ1-1
V gene: TRBV5-1
CDR3 DNA: TGCGCCAGCAGCGCCCCCCAGGGGGCAACTGAAGCTTTCTTT
CDR3 protein: CASSAPQGATEAFF

clone size: .
CDR3 length: 14
D gene: .
J gene: TRBJ1-5
V gene: TRBV5-5
CDR3 DNA: TGTGCCAGCAGCTTGACAGGTAGAAATCAGCCCCAGCATTTT
CDR3 protein: CASSLTGRNQPQHF

clone size: .
CDR3 length: 12
D gene: .
J gene: TRBJ2-4
V gene: TRBV16
CDR3 DNA: TGTGCCAGCAGCCAATCGTGGGGGGACCAGTACTTC
CDR3 protein: CASSQSWGDQYF

clone size: .
CDR3 length: 15
D gene: .
J gene: TRBJ1-5
V gene: TRBV5-1
CDR3 DNA: TGCGCCAGCAGCTTGGAGGGAGGAGGCAATCAGCCCCAGCATTTT
CDR3 protein: CASSLEGGGNQPQHF

clone size: .
CDR3 length: 15
D gene: .
J gene: TRBJ2-2
V gene: TRBV2
CDR3 DNA: TGTGCCAGCACCCCAGATTTAGCCGGCACCGGGGAGCTGTTTTTT
CDR3 protein: CASTPDLAGTGELFF

clone size: .
CDR3 length: 17
D gene: TRBD2
J gene: TRBJ2-7
V gene: TRBV27
CDR3 DNA: TGTGCCAGCAGGTCCGGGACAGGGACTAGCGGCTCCTACGAGCAGTACTTC
CDR3 protein: CASRSGTGTSGSYEQYF

clone size: .
CDR3 length: 16
D gene: TRBD1
J gene: TRBJ2-7
V gene: TRBV9
CDR3 DNA: TGTGCCAGCAGCGTGGATACAGGGGGCGTTTCCTACGAGCAGTACTTC
CDR3 protein: CASSVDTGGVSYEQYF

clone size: .
CDR3 length: 15
D gene: TRBD1
J gene: TRBJ1-2
V gene: TRBV30
CDR3 DNA: TGTGCCTGGAGTAACCGGGACAGGGGAAACTATGGCTACACCTTC
CDR3 protein: CAWSNRDRGNYGYTF

clone size: few
CDR3 length: 17
D gene: TRBD1
J gene: TRBJ1-4
V gene: TRBV5-5
CDR3 DNA: TGTGCCAGCAGCAGGGGACAGGCGACTGCAACTAATGAAAAACTGTTTTTT
CDR3 protein: CASSRGQATATNEKLFF

clone size: .
CDR3 length: 12
D gene: .
J gene: TRBJ1-1
V gene: TRBV10-3
CDR3 DNA: TGTGCCTCCAGGCAGATGAACACTGAAGCTTTCTTT
CDR3 protein: CASRQMNTEAFF

clone size: .
CDR3 length: 16
D gene: .
J gene: TRBJ2-7
V gene: TRBV7-2
CDR3 DNA: TGTGCCAGCAGCTTATTAGGGACTCACAGGCCCTACGAGCAGTACTTC
CDR3 protein: CASSLLGTHRPYEQYF

clone size: .
CDR3 length: 15
D gene: TRBD1
J gene: TRBJ1-2
V gene: TRBV9
CDR3 DNA: TGTGCCAGCAGCGTAGCCGGACAGGGTAACTATGGCTACACCTTC
CDR3 protein: CASSVAGQGNYGYTF